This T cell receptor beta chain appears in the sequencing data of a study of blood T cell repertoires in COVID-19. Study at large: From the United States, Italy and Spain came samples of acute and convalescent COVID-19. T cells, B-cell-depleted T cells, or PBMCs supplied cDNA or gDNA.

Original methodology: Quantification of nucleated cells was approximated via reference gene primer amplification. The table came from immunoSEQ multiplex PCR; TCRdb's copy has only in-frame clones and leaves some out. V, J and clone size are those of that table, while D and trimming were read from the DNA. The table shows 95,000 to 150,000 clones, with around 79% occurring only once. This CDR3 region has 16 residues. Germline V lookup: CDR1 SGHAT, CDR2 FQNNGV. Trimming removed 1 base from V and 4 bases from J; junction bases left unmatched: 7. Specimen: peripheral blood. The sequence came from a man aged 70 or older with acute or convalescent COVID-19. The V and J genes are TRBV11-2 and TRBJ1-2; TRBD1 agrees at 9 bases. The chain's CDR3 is CASSLAGQGLFYGYTF. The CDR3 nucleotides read TGTGCCAGCAGCTTAGCGGGACAGGGTTTATTCTATGGCTACACCTTC.